This T cell receptor (beta chain) was sequenced for a study of blood T cell repertoires in COVID-19 (dated by TCRdb to the early 2020s). About the full investigation: Samples covering the acute and convalescent phases of COVID-19 were provided by collaborators in the United States, Italy and Spain. Samples were obtained from the ongoing ImmuneRACE study (first 160 participants) and from about 1,300 subjects provided by 6 global collaborators. Deeply sampled blood TCRbeta repertoires from subjects exposed to, actively infected with, or recovered from COVID-19 were included in the dataset. A de-identified subject ID, COVID-19 status, age in years and sex were almost always included in the sample metadata. The repertoires were released in a freely available public database meant as a resource for research on the immune response to SARS-CoV-2. The material from the prospective study consisted of cDNA or gDNA derived from T cells, B-cell-depleted T cells, or PBMCs. Where available, HLA class I and class II types were obtained from metadata supplied by the sample provider rather than from assay-based typing. The investigation overall reported the following: The quantity of clinical and demographic metadata differed by source and by participant and was supplied without curation.

This clone showed up just once. Its cognate antigen has yet to be identified. Qualities for individual bases were not recorded, and no much larger clone is one base off. The immunoSEQ Assay, a bias-controlled multiplex PCR, was used to amplify TCRbeta CDR3 regions from genomic DNA. The authors processed their data as follows. Within the assay, amplification of reference gene primers was used to estimate how many nucleated cells each sample contained. To quantify the absolute abundance of each unique TCRbeta CDR3 rearrangement, sequence reads were collapsed and filtered. For each sample, productive Simpson clonality was calculated as the square root of Simpson's diversity index across productive rearrangements. Held by TCRdb, this immuneACCESS table contains in-frame sequences only and omits some clones. Under half of the omission traces to an unresolved V gene where checked; the cause of the rest is unknown. V and J calls and clone size come straight from that table; D and trimming were deduced from the DNA. Recorded for this sample are some 170,000 clones; about 90% of them occurred a single time. Together, the top ten hold around 1.2% of the sample.

Enrolling through a virtual design, the prospective study's participants ranged in age from roughly 18 to 89 years and lived across 24 United States geographic areas. To assign participants to cohorts, the prospective study relied on clinical history that participants themselves reported in a screening survey and a study questionnaire. Each participant in the prospective study had whole blood, serum and a nasopharyngeal or oropharyngeal swab collected by mobile phlebotomists. Additional blood draws and questionnaires over an approximately two-month period could optionally be provided by prospective study participants. Before DNA extraction, prospective study blood samples were shipped either frozen or at room temperature. The sequenced sample consisted of PBMCs or T cells enriched from blood (not recorded which). The TCR was taken from a human donor with acute COVID-19. The donor label of this sample is uncertain.

The CDR3 region has the sequence CASSLVVPRTPTYEQYF. The DNA sequence reads TGTGCCAGCAGCTTAGTAGTACCGAGGACTCCGACCTACGAGCAGTACTTC. Here the chain combines TRBV7-9 and TRBJ2-7; the D gene is perhaps TRBD2, from 5 matching bases. As encoded in the germline V gene (reference sequence), CDR1 is SEHNR while CDR2 is FQNEAQ. The CDR3 spans 17 residues, from the cysteine through the phenylalanine. The kept DNA is CDR3 alone, 51 bases in frame from the first base. V is pared back by 1 base and J by 2 bases, with 18 bases lying between the germline termini.